Presented here are 12 T cell receptor beta chains from one specimen sequenced in a study of cytomegalovirus exposure and HLA in healthy donors. PCR amplification relied on 60 Vbeta primers (plus 13 Jbeta primers). Sequencing used immunoSEQ multiplex PCR; TCRdb keeps in-frame clones, though not all of them. The table records over 200,000 clones, about 78% of them present only once. The sample comprised PBMCs. These receptors were obtained from a male donor in good health and CMV-seronegative.

This clone was detected once. The V and J genes are TRBV6-5 and TRBJ2-3; the D gene is possibly TRBD1 (5 bases). V lost 3 bases to trimming and J lost 2 bases, with 15 bases between them. This CDR3 region has 16 residues. Per germline, CDR1 MNHEY and CDR2 SVGAGI. The CDR3 bases are TGTGCCAGCAGTTATGGGGCTATTAGTTCCACAGATACGCAGTATTTT. Translating it yields CASSYGAISSTDTQYF.

The chain employs TRBV27 and TRBJ2-7, with 8 bases matching TRBD1. Germline V lookup: CDR1 MNHEY, CDR2 SMNVEV (reference sequence). The length of the CDR3 is 16 residues. J lost 0 bases, V lost 2 bases, and 6 bases had no gene match. This chain's CDR3 is CASSLTPRGRSYEQYF. CDR3 coding DNA: TGTGCCAGCAGTTTAACCCCCAGGGGGCGCTCCTACGAGCAGTACTTC.

The chain has TRBV7-3 and TRBJ2-1; 7 bases are shared with TRBD2. The V gene's germline CDR1 is SGHTA and CDR2 FQGTGA. The CDR3 contains 15 residues. J lost 7 bases, V lost 5 bases, and 11 bases had no gene match. CDR3 coding DNA: TGTGCCAGCAGCCGAGATAGCGGGCTCACTAATGAGCAGTTCTTC. Translating gives CASSRDSGLTNEQFF.

This chain joins TRBV29-1 and TRBJ2-3; 7 bases match TRBD1. CDR1 is SQVTM and CDR2 is ANQGSEA in the germline V gene. CDR3 size: 13 residues. V was pared by 7 bases and J by 7 bases, with 11 bases of the junction left unmatched. CDR3: CSERTGSANTQYF. The CDR3 bases are TGCAGCGAGAGGACAGGCTCAGCAAATACGCAGTATTTT.

J is TRBJ1-1 and V is TRBV4-1; D call uncertain. From germline, CDR1 is MGHRA and CDR2 YSYEKL. V was cut by 1 base and J by 0 bases, with 18 bases left in between. The CDR3 loop spans 18 amino acids. The CDR3, as DNA: TGCGCCAGCAGCCAAGGTACCGGGTCACATAAAATGAACACTGAAGCTTTCTTT. Amino acid sequence: CASSQGTGSHKMNTEAFF.

The V and J genes are TRBV6-5 and TRBJ2-3; the D gene is possibly TRBD2 (6 bases). V lost 6 bases to trimming and J lost 4 bases, with 17 bases between them. This CDR3 has 15 residues. Per the germline V gene, CDR1 is MNHEY and CDR2 is SVGAGI. CDR3 DNA sequence: TGTGCCAGCAGAACTTCCGGGACTGCTCCAGATACGCAGTATTTT. Amino acids: CASRTSGTAPDTQYF.

The chain uses TRBV5-1 and TRBJ2-7, with 8 bases matching TRBD1. This CDR3 contains 14 residues. The germline V gene has CDR1 SGHRS and CDR2 YFSETQ. Trimming cost V 0 bases and J 4 bases; bases outside gene matches: 3. Here the CDR3 reads CASSLGQGFYEQYF. In DNA form, the CDR3 reads TGCGCCAGCAGCTTGGGACAGGGGTTTTACGAGCAGTACTTC. Variable domain in full (rest from reference TRBV5-1 and TRBJ2-7): KAGVTQTPRYLIKTRGQQVTLSCSPISGHRSVSWYQQTPGQGLQFLFEYFSETQRNKGNFPGRFSGRQFSNSRSEMNVSTLELGDSALYLCASSLGQGFYEQYFGPGTRLTVT.

As to this clone: The junction does not match germline at one end; this may be a read error. The genes are TRBV6-5 and TRBJ1-2; D is perhaps TRBD1 (6 bases). CDR1 is MNHEY and CDR2 is SVGAGI in the germline V gene. The CDR3 sequence is 12 residues long. The chain's CDR3 is CASNRTVAGCTF. The CDR3 nucleotides are TGTGCCAGCAACCGGACAGTTGCGGGCTGCACCTTC.

This chain joins TRBV28 and TRBJ2-1; TRBD2 aligns across 11 bases. The CDR3 extends over 15 amino acids. Germline CDR1 is MDHEN and CDR2 is SYDVKM. With 5 bases clipped from V and 5 bases from J, the junction kept 5 bases outside the gene matches. CDR3 protein: CASSTSGLADNEQFF. The CDR3 nucleotides read TGTGCCAGCAGTACCTCGGGACTAGCGGACAATGAGCAGTTCTTC.

This sequence joins TRBV6-5 and TRBJ1-2; D is ambiguous. The V and J ends lost 2 bases and 4 bases respectively, with 11 bases between them. The germline gives CDR1 MNHEY, CDR2 SVGAGI. The CDR3 consists of 14 residues. The CDR3 reads CASSYGRQSYGYTF. Here the CDR3 DNA reads TGTGCCAGCAGTTACGGGCGACAAAGCTATGGCTACACCTTC.

DNA of the CDR3: TGTGCCAGCAATGGGCTCAGCTATGGCTACACCTTC. Translated: CASNGLSYGYTF. The gene calls are TRBV11-2 and TRBJ1-2; D uncertain. CDR1 is SGHAT and CDR2 is FQNNGV in the germline V gene. The CDR3 loop spans 12 amino acids. V was clipped by 7 bases and J by 4 bases, with 10 bases between them.

This clone was seen only once. The chain combines TRBV2 with TRBJ2-4; 14 bases fit TRBD2. The germline V gene encodes CDR1 SNHLY and CDR2 FYNNEI. The CDR3 is 20 residues long. The V and J ends lost 4 bases and 1 base, in that order; junction bases with no gene match: 12. In DNA, the CDR3 is TGTGCCAGCAGTGGGACCCGACTAGCGGGAGGGCCAGGGGCCAAAAACATTCAGTACTTC. Protein: CASSGTRLAGGPGAKNIQYF.